This TCR beta chain emerged from a study of T cells in Graves' hyperthyroidism and ophthalmopathy. In this sample, this clonotype turned up many times. The antigen is unknown. Findings and limits, study-wide: Using 13 V-J features, a model discriminated ophthalmopathy from stable hyperthyroidism.

The CDR3 totals 15 residues. V lost 6 bases to trimming and J lost 4 bases, with 21 bases between them. Germline V gene sequence: CDR1 DFQATT, CDR2 SNEGSKA (reference sequence). There were TCR beta CDR3 regions amplified from RNA transcripts. First-round RT-PCR with HTBI primers amplified the TCR CDR3 region. TCRdb reanalysed the multiplex PCR reads using MiXCR and keeps one entry per CDR3 protein. This sample has roughly 300,000 distinct CDR3 sequences, with 18% found just once. The specimen was blood. The receptor was isolated from a woman aged 45-60 years with Graves' hyperthyroidism. This rearrangement joins TRBV20-1 to TRBJ1-1, with a weak D call TRBD1 (6 bases). CDR3 in DNA: TGCAGTGCCATGGGGGGGGCAGTATCAAGCACTGAAGCTTTCTTT. Its protein product is CSAMGGAVSSTEAFF.